The source of this T cell receptor (beta chain) is a study of blood T cells in healthy people across ages. General study findings and limits: Calculation of diversity from one million T cells yielded estimates considered to be underestimates.

V lost 0 bases and J 2 bases, leaving 9 bases between the germline ends. CDR3 length: 15 amino acids. Germline V CDR1 and CDR2: SGDLS, YYNGEE. A J-beta primer mix and a sample-barcoded 5' primer were used in a second PCR of roughly 7 to 12 cycles. From the 5' RACE reads, TCRdb called clonotypes with MiXCR, one entry per CDR3 protein. Seen here are fewer than 750,000 distinct CDR3 sequences, roughly 43% observed once, and the top ten hold around 23%. Worth noting for this clonotype: Its matching antigen is unknown.

V and J are TRBV9 and TRBJ2-1, with TRBD2 as a possible D gene (5 bases). Sequencing was performed on blood. The receptor's source is an elderly man in good health. The CDR3 DNA is TGTGCCAGCAGCGTAGGTAGTAGCGCCTACAATGAGCAGTTCTTC. Translation: CASSVGSSAYNEQFF.